Sequencing of this TCR beta chain was carried out in a study of type 1 regulatory T cells. Background on the study: T-allo10 is a Tr1-enriched, alloantigen-specific CD4 T cell product made in vitro.

Each CDR3 protein gets one entry after TCRdb re-called the reads with MiXCR. The data contain 60,000 to 80,000 distinct CDR3 sequences, around 60% of them singletons. Comment on this clonotype: No antigen is known for it.

Graft donor-derived T-allo10 cells were described as host-alloantigen-specific, anergic, and alloantigen-specifically suppressive. This TCR was sampled from a human donor in good health. Sequencing input: cultured T cells, either the whole culture or a sorted T cell fraction (not recorded which). The subset is: Tr1-enriched cell product generated in vitro against host alloantigens.

This CDR3 reads CASSLEYMGEQYF. In nucleotides, the CDR3 is TGTGCCAGCAGCTTAGAGTACATGGGTGAGCAGTACTTC. The rearrangement joins TRBV7-9 to TRBJ2-7, with D uncertain. Trimming removed 1 base from V and 7 bases from J, with 11 bases in between. This CDR3 is built from 13 residues. Per germline, CDR1 SEHNR and CDR2 FQNEAQ (reference sequence).